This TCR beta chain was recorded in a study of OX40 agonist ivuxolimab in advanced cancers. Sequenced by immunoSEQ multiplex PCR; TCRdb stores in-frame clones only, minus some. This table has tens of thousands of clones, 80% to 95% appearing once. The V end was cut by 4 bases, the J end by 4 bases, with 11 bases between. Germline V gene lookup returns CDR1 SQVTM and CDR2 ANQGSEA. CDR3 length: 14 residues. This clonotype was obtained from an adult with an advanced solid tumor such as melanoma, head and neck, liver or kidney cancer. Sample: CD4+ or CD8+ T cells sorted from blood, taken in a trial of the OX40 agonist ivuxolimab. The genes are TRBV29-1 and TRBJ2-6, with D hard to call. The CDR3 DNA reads TGCAGCGTTGTACCGTATGGGGGGGCCAACGTCCTGACTTTC. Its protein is CSVVPYGGANVLTF.